Below, 14 T cell receptor beta chains from the same sample are listed, as sequenced in a study of T cell responses to AZD1222 COVID-19 vaccine. Sequencing used immunoSEQ multiplex PCR; TCRdb keeps in-frame clones, though not all of them. The sample includes about 59,000 clones, 80% to 90% seen only once; the top ten take about 6.3%. Sample: peripheral blood, taken 28 days after the second AZD1222 dose. These receptors all stem from an adult who received the AZD1222 COVID-19 vaccine.

The chain links TRBV7-9 to TRBJ1-1; D is uncertain. Trimming took off 3 bases at V and 6 bases at J, with 14 bases between the two ends. CDR3 size: 14 residues. Germline CDR1 reads SEHNR; CDR2 reads FQNEAQ (reference sequence). CDR3 coding DNA: TGTGCCAGCAGCTTGGCGGGAGTTGGCGCTGAAGCTTTCTTT. Its translation is CASSLAGVGAEAFF.

This CDR3 is CASSLAANTGELFF. The CDR3 DNA reads TGTGCCAGCAGCTTAGCGGCGAACACCGGGGAGCTGTTTTTT. J is TRBJ2-2 and V is TRBV11-3, with D unclear. CDR3 length: 14 amino acids. Germline V gene lookup returns CDR1 SGHNT and CDR2 YENEEA. Trimming removed 1 base from V and 0 bases from J, with 3 bases in between.

As to this clone: The same CDR3 can be traced to other DNA sequences in this sample. The chain uses TRBV15 and TRBJ1-1, with D perhaps TRBD1 (5 bases). Between the trimmed V and J ends, which lost 4 bases and 2 bases, there was a span of 8 bases. This CDR3 region has 13 residues. The germline gives CDR1 LNHNV, CDR2 YYDKDF (reference sequence). The CDR3 sequence: CATSTGLNTEAFF. The CDR3 DNA is TGTGCCACCAGCACAGGGCTAAACACTGAAGCTTTCTTT.

The chain couples TRBV28 to TRBJ1-2, with a possible D match to TRBD1 (6 bases). The CDR3 is 14 amino acids. Germline lookup yields CDR1 MDHEN and CDR2 SYDVKM. V was cut by 6 bases and J by 1 base, with 12 bases left in between. CDR3 coding DNA: TGTGCCAGCAGGACAGGCGCCTTTAACTATGGCTACACCTTC. Amino acid sequence: CASRTGAFNYGYTF.

V gene TRBV30 combines with J gene TRBJ1-6; no clear D. Germline V CDR1 and CDR2: GTSNPN, SVGIG (reference sequence). Trimming shortened V by 3 bases and J by 8 bases, and 11 bases separated the two germline ends. The CDR3 has 13 amino acids. The CDR3 DNA reads as TGTGCCTGGAGGGACGCGAGGGATTCACCCCTCCACTTT. This gives the protein CAWRDARDSPLHF.

This clone was recorded a few times. The chain carries TRBV9 and TRBJ2-6, with 7 bases fitting TRBD1. CDR3 size: 16 residues. J lost 1 base, V lost 1 base, and 2 bases had no gene match. The V gene's germline CDR1 is SGDLS and CDR2 YYNGEE. The CDR3 is CASSVSTGSGANVLTF. The CDR3 DNA is TGTGCCAGCAGCGTATCGACAGGGTCTGGGGCCAACGTCCTGACTTTC.

J is TRBJ1-1 and V is TRBV5-1; D possibly corresponds to TRBD1 (5 bases). The germline V and J ends were trimmed by 4 bases and 2 bases, with 15 bases remaining between them. CDR3 length: 15 amino acids. Germline V gene sequence: CDR1 SGHRS, CDR2 YFSETQ. The CDR3 spells CASSANTRGNTEAFF. The CDR3 DNA follows: TGCGCCAGCAGCGCCAACACCCGGGGCAACACTGAAGCTTTCTTT.

This clone was detected a few times. This rearrangement joins TRBV10-2 to TRBJ1-5; no clear D gene. CDR1 is WSHSY and CDR2 is SAAADI in the germline V gene. The V end was cut by 6 bases, the J end by 4 bases, with 7 bases between. The CDR3 extends over 12 amino acids. CDR3 DNA: TGCGCCAGCAGCACGGGGAATCAGCCCCAGCATTTT. Its protein product is CASSTGNQPQHF.

The J gene is TRBJ2-5, the V gene TRBV5-6; D is unresolved. Germline V gene lookup returns CDR1 SGHDT and CDR2 YYEEEE. The CDR3 totals 12 residues. V was pared by 2 bases and J by 5 bases, with 7 bases between. CDR3 amino acids: CASSLMEETQYF. In nucleotides, the CDR3 is TGTGCCAGCAGCTTAATGGAGGAGACCCAGTACTTC.

CDR3 DNA sequence: TGTGCCAGCAGCTTAGTACGCGGTAGCGCAAACACCGGGGAGCTGTTTTTT. It is translated as CASSLVRGSANTGELFF. The rearrangement joins TRBV7-9 to TRBJ2-2, with D maybe TRBD2 (5 bases). The CDR3 is 17 amino acids. Germline V gene lookup returns CDR1 SEHNR and CDR2 FQNEAQ (reference sequence). The V end was cut by 1 base, the J end by 2 bases, with 14 bases between. Together with reference TRBV7-9 and TRBJ2-2, the CDR3 gives the full variable domain: DTGVSQNPRHKITKRGQNVTFRCDPISEHNRLYWYRQTLGQGPEFLTYFQNEAQLEKSRLLSDRFSAERPKGSFSTLEIQRTEQGDSAMYLCASSLVRGSANTGELFFGEGSRLTVL.

V and J are TRBV4-2 and TRBJ1-1; tentative D call: TRBD1 (5 bases). The V end lost 4 bases, the J end lost 8 bases, and 11 bases lay between the germline ends. The germline V gene has CDR1 LGHNA and CDR2 YNFKEQ. This CDR3 comprises 12 residues. The CDR3 bases are TGTGCCAGCAGCCTGGGGGGGGGAGAAGCTTTCTTT. Its protein product is CASSLGGGEAFF.

The rearrangement joins TRBV19 to TRBJ1-1; 8 nucleotides align to TRBD1. V was clipped by 10 bases and J by 5 bases; unmatched bases: 15. From germline, CDR1 is LNHDA and CDR2 SQIVND (reference sequence). The CDR3 is made up of 15 amino acids. Here the CDR3 reads CATTSPGQGRTEAFF. For the CDR3, the DNA is TGTGCCACCACATCCCCCGGACAGGGTCGGACTGAAGCTTTCTTT.

This clone has only one observation. The chain joins TRBV6-5 to TRBJ1-4; 9 nucleotides match TRBD1. The germline V gene has CDR1 MNHEY and CDR2 SVGAGI. V lost 6 bases to trimming and J lost 7 bases; unmatched junction nucleotides: 6. The CDR3 consists of 14 residues. The CDR3, as DNA: TGTGCCAGCAGCCGGGGACAGGGTTCTGAAAAACTGTTTTTT. Protein product: CASSRGQGSEKLFF.

The chain uses TRBV19 and TRBJ1-5, with D perhaps TRBD1 (5 bases). Trimming cost V 4 bases and J 4 bases, with 8 bases left between them. The CDR3 extends over 13 amino acids. Germline CDR1 and CDR2: LNHDA and SQIVND (reference sequence). For the CDR3, the DNA is TGTGCCAGTAGTAAGGCAGGGAATCAGCCCCAGCATTTT. It codes for CASSKAGNQPQHF.